Listed below are T cell receptor beta chains from one sample, sequenced in a study of T cell responses to AZD1222 COVID-19 vaccine. The table came from immunoSEQ multiplex PCR; TCRdb's copy has only in-frame clones and leaves some out. This repertoire shows 150,000 to 200,000 clones, under 95% found once; its top ten account for roughly 1.4%. Source: peripheral blood, taken 28 days after the second AZD1222 dose. The receptors here all came from an adult who received the AZD1222 COVID-19 vaccine. Each CDR3 is given with its conserved first and last residue. Each record gives: clone size, J gene, D gene, V gene, CDR3 DNA, CDR3 protein. The D gene is left open where the match is weak. The size field is filled for only some rows; it gives once, few, many or a size class.

abundance: -; j_gene: TRBJ1-2; d_gene: TRBD1; v_gene: TRBV6-5; CDR3nt: TGTGCCAGCAGTTACTCGAAAGGGGGCGGCTACACCTTC; CDR3aa: CASSYSKGGGYTF
abundance: once; j_gene: TRBJ1-1; d_gene: -; v_gene: TRBV6-5; CDR3nt: TGTGCCAGTTACAGGGCCCGTGGGGAAGCTTTCTTT; CDR3aa: CASYRARGEAFF
abundance: -; j_gene: TRBJ1-1; d_gene: -; v_gene: TRBV19; CDR3nt: TGTGCCAGTAGTCCCCCAAAGTGGAGGGGGATGGACACTGAAGCTTTCTTT; CDR3aa: CASSPPKWRGMDTEAFF
abundance: -; j_gene: TRBJ1-1; d_gene: -; v_gene: TRBV5-1; CDR3nt: TGCGCCAGCAGCTTGGGGGAAGGCACTGAAGCTTTCTTT; CDR3aa: CASSLGEGTEAFF
abundance: -; j_gene: TRBJ2-7; d_gene: -; v_gene: TRBV5-1; CDR3nt: TGCGCCAGCAGCTTGGGCGCGGCCTACGAGCAGTACTTC; CDR3aa: CASSLGAAYEQYF
abundance: -; j_gene: TRBJ1-4; d_gene: TRBD1; v_gene: TRBV28; CDR3nt: TGTGCCAGCAGTTCTTACAGGGGAGCCAATGAAAAACTGTTTTTT; CDR3aa: CASSSYRGANEKLFF
abundance: -; j_gene: TRBJ2-2; d_gene: -; v_gene: TRBV6-4; CDR3nt: TGTGCCAGCAGTGAATCCGGGAGTACGGACGGGGAGCTGTTTTTT; CDR3aa: CASSESGSTDGELFF
abundance: -; j_gene: TRBJ2-2; d_gene: TRBD1; v_gene: TRBV2; CDR3nt: TGTGCCAGCAGTGAAGCAAGGGACAGGGGTAACACCGGGGAGCTGTTTTTT; CDR3aa: CASSEARDRGNTGELFF
abundance: -; j_gene: TRBJ1-3; d_gene: -; v_gene: TRBV6-5; CDR3nt: TGTGCCAGCAGTTCCCCCCTCCTGAGCTCTGGAAACACCATATATTTT; CDR3aa: CASSSPLLSSGNTIYF
abundance: -; j_gene: TRBJ2-7; d_gene: -; v_gene: TRBV18; CDR3nt: TGTGCCAGCTCACCTGGAGCCAGGGGAGCCTACGAGCAGTACTTC; CDR3aa: CASSPGARGAYEQYF
abundance: -; j_gene: TRBJ2-7; d_gene: -; v_gene: TRBV4-1; CDR3nt: TGCGCCAGCAGCCAAGAGGACGGCTACGAGCAGTACTTC; CDR3aa: CASSQEDGYEQYF
abundance: -; j_gene: TRBJ2-5; d_gene: TRBD1; v_gene: TRBV19; CDR3nt: TGTGCCAGTAGTTCCCGGACAGGTGGGGAGACCCAGTACTTC; CDR3aa: CASSSRTGGETQYF
abundance: -; j_gene: TRBJ1-1; d_gene: -; v_gene: TRBV18; CDR3nt: TGTGCCAGCTCACCGTTGCCCGACATAGAAGCTTTCTTT; CDR3aa: CASSPLPDIEAFF
abundance: -; j_gene: TRBJ1-6; d_gene: -; v_gene: TRBV6-5; CDR3nt: TGTGCCAGCAGGGGGGGGGTTAATTCACCCCTCCACTTT; CDR3aa: CASRGGVNSPLHF
abundance: once; j_gene: TRBJ2-1; d_gene: TRBD1; v_gene: TRBV14; CDR3nt: TGTGCCAGCAGCCGGGACAGGGGGACCAAGGGGTTCTTC; CDR3aa: CASSRDRGTKGFF
abundance: -; j_gene: TRBJ1-5; d_gene: TRBD1; v_gene: TRBV2; CDR3nt: TGTGCCAGCAGTGCCGAGACAGGGGCTGCGGAGCGCCAGCATTTT; CDR3aa: CASSAETGAAERQHF
abundance: once; j_gene: TRBJ2-1; d_gene: -; v_gene: TRBV24-1; CDR3nt: TGTGCCACCAGTGATATTTACAGCGGTAGCTCCTACAATGAGCAGTTCTTC; CDR3aa: CATSDIYSGSSYNEQFF
abundance: -; j_gene: TRBJ1-2; d_gene: -; v_gene: TRBV27; CDR3nt: TGTGCCAGCAGTTTATCGTTAGGACAGCTTGCCTATGGCTACACCTTC; CDR3aa: CASSLSLGQLAYGYTF
abundance: -; j_gene: TRBJ1-1; d_gene: TRBD1; v_gene: TRBV6-6; CDR3nt: TGTGCCAGCAGTCGTATACAGGGGGCCATGAACACTGAAGCTTTCTTT; CDR3aa: CASSRIQGAMNTEAFF
abundance: -; j_gene: TRBJ2-7; d_gene: TRBD2; v_gene: TRBV14; CDR3nt: TGTGCCAGCAGCCGGGAGGGAACTAGTCTGTACTTC; CDR3aa: CASSREGTSLYF
abundance: -; j_gene: TRBJ1-1; d_gene: TRBD1; v_gene: TRBV5-5; CDR3nt: TGTGCCAGCAGCTTGTTTATTAGGACAGGGGGCACTGAAGCTTTCTTT; CDR3aa: CASSLFIRTGGTEAFF
abundance: -; j_gene: TRBJ1-1; d_gene: -; v_gene: TRBV12-5; CDR3nt: TGTGCTAGTGGTCTTACAGGACCGAACACTGAAGCTTTCTTT; CDR3aa: CASGLTGPNTEAFF
abundance: once; j_gene: TRBJ1-3; d_gene: TRBD1; v_gene: TRBV7-9; CDR3nt: TGTGCCAGCAGCTTATGGTACAGGGGTTCGGCCTCTGGAAACACCATATATTTT; CDR3aa: CASSLWYRGSASGNTIYF
abundance: few; j_gene: TRBJ2-5; d_gene: -; v_gene: TRBV5-4; CDR3nt: TGTGCCAGCAGCTTGGTAGGAGGGACAGAGCAAGAGACCCAGTACTTC; CDR3aa: CASSLVGGTEQETQYF
abundance: once; j_gene: TRBJ2-7; d_gene: TRBD2; v_gene: TRBV4-3; CDR3nt: TGCGCCAGCAGCCAAGGACTAGCGGGACCCTACGAGCAGTACTTC; CDR3aa: CASSQGLAGPYEQYF
abundance: -; j_gene: TRBJ2-5; d_gene: -; v_gene: TRBV19; CDR3nt: TGTGCCAGTAGTATAGATATGAACAGACGAGAGACCCAGTACTTC; CDR3aa: CASSIDMNRRETQYF
abundance: few; j_gene: TRBJ1-2; d_gene: -; v_gene: TRBV5-5; CDR3nt: TGTGCCAGCAGCTTGGGTTACAGGGCGGGGACTAACTATGGCTACACCTTC; CDR3aa: CASSLGYRAGTNYGYTF
abundance: -; j_gene: TRBJ1-6; d_gene: TRBD1; v_gene: TRBV2; CDR3nt: TGTGCCAGCAGTGATGAGGGACAGGGAGGGAATTCACCCCTCCACTTT; CDR3aa: CASSDEGQGGNSPLHF
abundance: -; j_gene: TRBJ1-4; d_gene: TRBD1; v_gene: TRBV12-3/TRBV12-4; CDR3nt: TGTGCCACGACAGGGGGTGTAGGTGAAAAACTGTTTTTT; CDR3aa: CATTGGVGEKLFF
abundance: -; j_gene: TRBJ2-5; d_gene: -; v_gene: TRBV19; CDR3nt: TGTGCCAGTAGCCGACCTGGCAGGGCGGGGGAGACCCAGTACTTC; CDR3aa: CASSRPGRAGETQYF